This TCR beta chain is drawn from a study of cytomegalovirus exposure and HLA in healthy donors. Donors sampled were nominally healthy, though unrecorded immune exposures were likely. The PCR was carried out with 60 Vbeta primers and 13 Jbeta primers. Profiling relied on immunoSEQ multiplex PCR, and the TCRdb table lists in-frame clones only, not all of them. In the table there are tens of thousands of clones, about 72% of which are singletons. Notes on this clone: Its matching antigen is unknown.

J gave up 7 bases and V 4 bases, and 13 bases lay outside the gene matches. CDR1 is SGHAT, CDR2 FQNNGV, per germline. The CDR3 loop spans 17 amino acids. Findings and caveats of the study: Researchers had no immune exposure information except CMV serostatus available. Within a later analysis, the majority of CMV-associated TCR beta chains appeared HLA-restricted. When a later analysis compared HLA-associated TCR beta chains with equally common others, the HLA-associated chains turned out to be more clonally expanded and to have lower generation probabilities.

V and J are TRBV11-2 and TRBJ2-3; TRBD1 matches at 11 bases. Material for sequencing was PBMCs. This clonotype was obtained from a man younger than 40 in good health and CMV-seronegative. CDR3 residues: CASSSRTGGYSMYTQYF. The CDR3 coding sequence is TGTGCCAGCAGCTCCAGGACAGGGGGCTATTCGATGTATACGCAGTATTTT. The full variable domain, in which reference TRBV11-2 and TRBJ2-3 provide the parts outside the CDR3, is EAGVAQSPRYKIIEKRQSVAFWCNPISGHATLYWYQQILGQGPKLLIQFQNNGVVDDSQLPKDRFSAERLKGVDSTLKIQPAKLEDSAVYLCASSSRTGGYSMYTQYFGPGTRLTVL.